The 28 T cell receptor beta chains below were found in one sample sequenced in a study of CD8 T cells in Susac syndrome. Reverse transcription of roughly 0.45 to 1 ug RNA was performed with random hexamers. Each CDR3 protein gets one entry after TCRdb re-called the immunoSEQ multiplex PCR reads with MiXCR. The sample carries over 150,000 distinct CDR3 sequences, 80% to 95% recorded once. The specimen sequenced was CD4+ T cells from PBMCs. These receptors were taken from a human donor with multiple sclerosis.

CDR3 sequence: CASSWVGGSTYNEQFF. The CDR3, as DNA: TGCGCCAGCAGTTGGGTCGGCGGGAGTACGTACAATGAGCAGTTCTTC. The gene calls are TRBV5-1 and TRBJ2-1, with 7 positions matching TRBD2. The CDR3 spans 16 residues. Unmatched junction bases numbered 12, after V lost 5 bases and J lost 4 bases. The germline CDR1 and CDR2 sequences are SGHRS and YFSETQ.

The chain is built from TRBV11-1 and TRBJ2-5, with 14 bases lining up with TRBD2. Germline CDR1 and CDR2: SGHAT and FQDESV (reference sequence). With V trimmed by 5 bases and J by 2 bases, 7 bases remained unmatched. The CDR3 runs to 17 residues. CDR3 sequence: CASSAGTSGSIQETQYF. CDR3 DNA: TGTGCCAGCAGCGCCGGGACTAGCGGGAGTATTCAAGAGACCCAGTACTTC.

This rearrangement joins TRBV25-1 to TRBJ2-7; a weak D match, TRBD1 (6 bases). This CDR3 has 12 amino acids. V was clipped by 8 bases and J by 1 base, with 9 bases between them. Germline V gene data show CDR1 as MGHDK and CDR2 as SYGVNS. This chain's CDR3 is CASQDSSYEQYF. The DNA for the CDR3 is TGTGCCAGCCAGGACAGTTCCTACGAGCAGTACTTC.

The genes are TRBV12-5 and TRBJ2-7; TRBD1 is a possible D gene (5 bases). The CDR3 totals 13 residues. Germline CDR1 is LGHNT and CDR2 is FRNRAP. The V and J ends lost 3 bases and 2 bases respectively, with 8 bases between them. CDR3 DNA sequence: TGTGCTAGTGGTTTAGGCAGGGCCTACGAGCAGTACTTC. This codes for CASGLGRAYEQYF. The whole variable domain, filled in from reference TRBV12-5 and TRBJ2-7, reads DARVTQTPRHKVTEMGQEVTMRCQPILGHNTVFWYRQTMMQGLELLAYFRNRAPLDDSGMPKDRFSAEMPDATLATLKIQPSEPRDSAVYFCASGLGRAYEQYFGPGTRLTVT.

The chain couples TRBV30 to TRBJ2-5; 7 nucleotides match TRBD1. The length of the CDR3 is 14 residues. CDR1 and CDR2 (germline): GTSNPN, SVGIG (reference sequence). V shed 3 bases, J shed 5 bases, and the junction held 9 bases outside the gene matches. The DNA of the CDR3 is TGTGCCTGGAGCCGAGGGGGCGACCGGGAGACCCAGTACTTC. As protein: CAWSRGGDRETQYF.

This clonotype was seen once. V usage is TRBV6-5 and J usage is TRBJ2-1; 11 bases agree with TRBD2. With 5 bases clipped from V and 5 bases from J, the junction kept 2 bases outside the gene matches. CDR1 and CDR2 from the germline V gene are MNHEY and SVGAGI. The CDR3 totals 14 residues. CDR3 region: CASSGTSGHNEQFF. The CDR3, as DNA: TGTGCCAGCAGTGGGACTAGCGGACACAATGAGCAGTTCTTC.

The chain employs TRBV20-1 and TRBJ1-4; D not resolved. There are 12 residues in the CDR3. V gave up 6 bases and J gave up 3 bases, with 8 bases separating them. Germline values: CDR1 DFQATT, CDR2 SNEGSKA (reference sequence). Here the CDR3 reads CSAPAPNEKLFF. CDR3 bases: TGCAGTGCCCCCGCCCCTAATGAAAAACTGTTTTTT.

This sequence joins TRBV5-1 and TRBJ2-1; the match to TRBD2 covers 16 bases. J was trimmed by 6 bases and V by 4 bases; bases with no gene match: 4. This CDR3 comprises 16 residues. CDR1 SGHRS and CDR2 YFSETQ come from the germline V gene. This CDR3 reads CASSGGLAGGVNEQFF. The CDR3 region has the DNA TGCGCCAGCAGCGGGGGACTAGCGGGAGGGGTCAATGAGCAGTTCTTC. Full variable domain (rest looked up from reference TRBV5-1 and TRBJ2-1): KAGVTQTPRYLIKTRGQQVTLSCSPISGHRSVSWYQQTPGQGLQFLFEYFSETQRNKGNFPGRFSGRQFSNSRSEMNVSTLELGDSALYLCASSGGLAGGVNEQFFGPGTRLTVL.

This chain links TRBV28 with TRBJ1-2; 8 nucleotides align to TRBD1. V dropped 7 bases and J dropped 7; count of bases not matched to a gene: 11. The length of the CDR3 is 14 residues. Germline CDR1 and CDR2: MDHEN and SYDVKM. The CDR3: CASKPWTGTSGYTF. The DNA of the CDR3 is TGTGCCAGCAAACCTTGGACAGGGACGTCTGGCTACACCTTC.

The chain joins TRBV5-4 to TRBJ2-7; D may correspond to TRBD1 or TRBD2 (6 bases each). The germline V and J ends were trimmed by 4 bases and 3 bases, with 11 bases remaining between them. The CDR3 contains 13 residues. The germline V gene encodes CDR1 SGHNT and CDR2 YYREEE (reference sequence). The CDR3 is CASSARDNYEQYF. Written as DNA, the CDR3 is TGTGCCAGCAGCGCGCGGGACAACTACGAGCAGTACTTC.

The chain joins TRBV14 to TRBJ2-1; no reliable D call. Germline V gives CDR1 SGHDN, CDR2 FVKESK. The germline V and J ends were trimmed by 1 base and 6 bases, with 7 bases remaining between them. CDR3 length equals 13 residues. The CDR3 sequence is CASSQVVTNEQFF. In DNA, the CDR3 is TGTGCCAGCAGCCAAGTAGTAACCAATGAGCAGTTCTTC. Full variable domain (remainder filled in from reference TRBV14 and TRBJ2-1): EAGVTQFPSHSVIEKGQTVTLRCDPISGHDNLYWYRRVMGKEIKFLLHFVKESKQDESGMPNNRFLAERTGGTYSTLKVQPAELEDSGVYFCASSQVVTNEQFFGPGTRLTVL.

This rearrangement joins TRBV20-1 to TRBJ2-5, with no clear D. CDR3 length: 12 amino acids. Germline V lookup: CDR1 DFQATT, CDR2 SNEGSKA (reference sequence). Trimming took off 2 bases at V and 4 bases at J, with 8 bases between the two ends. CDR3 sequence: CSARNVRETQYF. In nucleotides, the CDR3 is TGCAGTGCTAGAAATGTGAGAGAGACCCAGTACTTC.

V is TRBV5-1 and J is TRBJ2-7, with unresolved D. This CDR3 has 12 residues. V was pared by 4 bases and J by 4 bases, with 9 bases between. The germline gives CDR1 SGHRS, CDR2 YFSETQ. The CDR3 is CASSLPPYEQYF. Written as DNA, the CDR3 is TGCGCCAGCAGCCTTCCTCCTTACGAGCAGTACTTC.

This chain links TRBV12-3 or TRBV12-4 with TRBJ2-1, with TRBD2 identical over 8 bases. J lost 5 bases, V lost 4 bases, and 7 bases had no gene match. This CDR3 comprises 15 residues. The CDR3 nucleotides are TGTGCCAGCAGTTATTATACGGGGGGGGACAATGAGCAGTTCTTC. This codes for CASSYYTGGDNEQFF.

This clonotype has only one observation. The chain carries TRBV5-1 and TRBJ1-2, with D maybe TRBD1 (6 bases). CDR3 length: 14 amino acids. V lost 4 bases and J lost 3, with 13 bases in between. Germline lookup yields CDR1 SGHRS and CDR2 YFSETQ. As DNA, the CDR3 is TGCGCCAGCAGCCCGACAGGTTTCGACTATGGCTACACCTTC. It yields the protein CASSPTGFDYGYTF.

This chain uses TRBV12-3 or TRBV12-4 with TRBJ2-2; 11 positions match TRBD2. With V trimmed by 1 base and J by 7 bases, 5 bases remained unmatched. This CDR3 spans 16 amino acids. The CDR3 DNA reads TGTGCCAGCAGTTTAGGCGAGACTAGCGGGAACGGGGAGCTGTTTTTT. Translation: CASSLGETSGNGELFF.

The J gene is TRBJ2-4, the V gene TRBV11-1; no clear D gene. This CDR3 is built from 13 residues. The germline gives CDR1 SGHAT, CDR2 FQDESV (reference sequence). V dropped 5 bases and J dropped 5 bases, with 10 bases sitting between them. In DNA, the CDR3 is TGTGCCAGCAGCCTCACCAGTGAAAACATTCAGTACTTC. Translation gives CASSLTSENIQYF.

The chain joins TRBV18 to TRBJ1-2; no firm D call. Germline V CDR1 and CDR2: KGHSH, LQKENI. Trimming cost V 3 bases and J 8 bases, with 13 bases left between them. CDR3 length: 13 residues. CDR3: CASSPREDDGYTF. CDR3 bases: TGTGCCAGCTCACCTCGGGAGGATGACGGCTACACCTTC.

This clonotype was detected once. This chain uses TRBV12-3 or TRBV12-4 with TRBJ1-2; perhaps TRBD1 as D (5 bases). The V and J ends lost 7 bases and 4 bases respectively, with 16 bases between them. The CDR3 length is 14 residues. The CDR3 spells CASKLGGTGYGYTF. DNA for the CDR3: TGTGCCAGCAAATTGGGGGGGACGGGCTATGGCTACACCTTC.

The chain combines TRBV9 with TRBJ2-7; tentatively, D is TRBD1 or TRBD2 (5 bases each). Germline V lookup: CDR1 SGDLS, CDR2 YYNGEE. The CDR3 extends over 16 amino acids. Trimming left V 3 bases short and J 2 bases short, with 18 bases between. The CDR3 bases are TGTGCCAGCAGCGACCGAGACGGGGACGGAACCTACGAGCAGTACTTC. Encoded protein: CASSDRDGDGTYEQYF.

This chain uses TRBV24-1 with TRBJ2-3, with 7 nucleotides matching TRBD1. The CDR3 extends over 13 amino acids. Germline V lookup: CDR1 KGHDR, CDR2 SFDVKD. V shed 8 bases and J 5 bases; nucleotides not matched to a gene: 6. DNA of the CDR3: TGTGCCACCAATGAGGGGGCGGAAGATACGCAGTATTTT. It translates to CATNEGAEDTQYF.

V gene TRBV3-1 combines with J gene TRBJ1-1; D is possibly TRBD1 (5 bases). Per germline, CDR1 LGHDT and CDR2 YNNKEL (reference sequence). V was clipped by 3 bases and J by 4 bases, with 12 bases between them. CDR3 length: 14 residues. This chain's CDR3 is CASSHRIGGTEAFF. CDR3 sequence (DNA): TGTGCCAGCAGCCACCGTATTGGGGGCACTGAAGCTTTCTTT. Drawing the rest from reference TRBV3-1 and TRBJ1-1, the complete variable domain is DTAVSQTPKYLVTQMGNDKSIKCEQNLGHDTMYWYKQDSKKFLKIMFSYNNKELIINETVPNRFSPKSPDKAHLNLHINSLELGDSAVYFCASSHRIGGTEAFFGQGTRLTVV.

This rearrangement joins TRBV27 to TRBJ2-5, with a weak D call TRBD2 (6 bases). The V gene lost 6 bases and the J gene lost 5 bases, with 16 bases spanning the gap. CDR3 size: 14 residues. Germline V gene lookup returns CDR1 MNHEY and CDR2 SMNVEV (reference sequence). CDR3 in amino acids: CASSKSGSGETQYF. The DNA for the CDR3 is TGTGCCAGCAGCAAGTCAGGGAGCGGGGAGACCCAGTACTTC.

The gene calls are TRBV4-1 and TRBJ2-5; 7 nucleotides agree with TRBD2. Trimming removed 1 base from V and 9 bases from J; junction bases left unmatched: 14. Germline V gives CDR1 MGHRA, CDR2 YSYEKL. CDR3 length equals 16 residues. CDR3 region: CASSQVAGVARGAQYF. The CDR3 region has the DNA TGCGCCAGCAGCCAAGTCGCGGGAGTCGCTCGGGGGGCCCAGTACTTC.

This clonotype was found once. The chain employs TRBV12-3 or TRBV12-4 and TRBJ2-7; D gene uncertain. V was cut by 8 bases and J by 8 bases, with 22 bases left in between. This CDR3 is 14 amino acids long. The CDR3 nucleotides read TGTGCCAGCTCTCCGCCGGGTTCCCTGGTACAGCAGTACTTC. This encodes CASSPPGSLVQQYF.

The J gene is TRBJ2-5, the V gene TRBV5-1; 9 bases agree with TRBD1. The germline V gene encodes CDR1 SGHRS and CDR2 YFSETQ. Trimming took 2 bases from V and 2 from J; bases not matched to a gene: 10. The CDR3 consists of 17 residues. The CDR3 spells CASSLNAGQGDQETQYF. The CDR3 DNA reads TGCGCCAGCAGCTTAAACGCGGGACAGGGAGATCAAGAGACCCAGTACTTC.

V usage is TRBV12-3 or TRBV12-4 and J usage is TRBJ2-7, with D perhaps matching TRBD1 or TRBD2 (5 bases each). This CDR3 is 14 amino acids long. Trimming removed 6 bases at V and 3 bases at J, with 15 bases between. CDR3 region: CASRPGTRDYEQYF. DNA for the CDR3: TGTGCCAGCAGGCCCGGGACCAGAGACTACGAGCAGTACTTC.

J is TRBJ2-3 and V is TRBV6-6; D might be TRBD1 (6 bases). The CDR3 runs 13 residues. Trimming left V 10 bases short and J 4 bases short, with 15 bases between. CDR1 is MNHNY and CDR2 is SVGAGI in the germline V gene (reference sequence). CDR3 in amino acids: CAIKKTGADTQYF. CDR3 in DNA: TGTGCCATAAAAAAGACAGGCGCAGATACGCAGTATTTT.